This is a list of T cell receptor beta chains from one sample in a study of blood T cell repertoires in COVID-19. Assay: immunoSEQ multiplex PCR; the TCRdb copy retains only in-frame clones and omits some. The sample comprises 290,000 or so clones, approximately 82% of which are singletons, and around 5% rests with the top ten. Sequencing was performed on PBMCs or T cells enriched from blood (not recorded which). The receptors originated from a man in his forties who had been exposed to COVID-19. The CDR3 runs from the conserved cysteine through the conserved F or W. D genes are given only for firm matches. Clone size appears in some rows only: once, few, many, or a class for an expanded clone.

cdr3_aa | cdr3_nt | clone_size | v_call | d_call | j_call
CASSEGAAGGPETQYF | TGTGCCAGCAGTGAGGGGGCGGCGGGAGGGCCAGAGACCCAGTACTTC | - | TRBV2 | TRBD2 | TRBJ2-5
CASSQAERNTEAFF | TGTGCCAGCAGCCAGGCCGAACGGAACACTGAAGCTTTCTTT | - | TRBV3-1/TRBV3-2 | - | TRBJ1-1
CAWTGLRNTEAFF | TGTGCCTGGACAGGGCTAAGGAACACTGAAGCTTTCTTT | - | TRBV30 | - | TRBJ1-1
CASNEGGSYNSPLHF | TGTGCCAGCAACGAGGGAGGGTCTTATAATTCACCCCTCCACTTT | - | TRBV28 | - | TRBJ1-6
CASSADGTGSLYDEQFF | TGTGCCAGCAGCGCAGACGGGACAGGGTCGCTTTATGATGAGCAGTTCTTC | - | TRBV9 | TRBD1 | TRBJ2-1
CSGSRPGGGNTIYF | TGCAGCGGAAGCAGGCCGGGAGGTGGAAACACCATATATTTT | - | TRBV29-1 | - | TRBJ1-3
CASSSRPTSGSLINEQFF | TGTGCCAGCAGTTCCCGCCCGACTAGCGGGAGTCTGATCAATGAGCAGTTCTTC | - | TRBV27 | TRBD2 | TRBJ2-1
CASSPHRTANTEAFF | TGTGCCAGCAGCCCCCACCGGACAGCTAACACTGAAGCTTTCTTT | - | TRBV6-5 | - | TRBJ1-1
CAWRESGRDTDTQYF | TGTGCCTGGAGGGAAAGCGGGAGGGACACAGATACGCAGTATTTT | - | TRBV30 | TRBD2 | TRBJ2-3
CASRRTGAGQPQHF | TGTGCCAGCAGAAGGACAGGGGCAGGTCAGCCCCAGCATTTT | - | TRBV2 | TRBD1 | TRBJ1-5
CASSQRTGYSYNEQFF | TGTGCCAGCAGCCAGCGTACGGGGTACTCCTACAATGAGCAGTTCTTC | - | TRBV3-1/TRBV3-2 | - | TRBJ2-1
CASTGQGYYEQYF | TGTGCCAGCACGGGACAGGGCTACTACGAGCAGTACTTC | - | TRBV19 | TRBD1 | TRBJ2-7
CASSFVGFSTDTQYF | TGCGCCAGCAGCTTCGTGGGCTTTAGCACAGATACGCAGTATTTT | - | TRBV5-1 | - | TRBJ2-3
CASSEDRVRSEAFF | TGTGCCAGCAGCGAAGACAGGGTGAGGTCTGAAGCTTTCTTT | - | TRBV9 | TRBD1 | TRBJ1-1
CASSSGLGNTIYF | TGTGCCAGCAGCTCAGGGTTGGGAAACACCATATATTTT | - | TRBV7-3 | - | TRBJ1-3
CASNCSVQGYEQYF | TGCGCCAGCAATTGCTCCGTCCAGGGCTACGAGCAGTACTTC | - | TRBV23-1 | - | TRBJ2-7
CASTPSGGAGSTEAFF | TGTGCCAGCACCCCTAGCGGGGGCGCCGGGAGCACTGAAGCTTTCTTT | - | TRBV16 | - | TRBJ1-1
CASSYSERESNEQFF | TGTGCCAGCAGTTACTCTGAGCGGGAGAGCAATGAGCAGTTCTTC | - | TRBV6-5 | TRBD2 | TRBJ2-1
CATSLVAEYNEQFF | TGTGCCACCTCGTTGGTAGCGGAGTATAATGAGCAGTTCTTC | once | TRBV6-5 | - | TRBJ2-1
CASSLEGPRGRIEAFF | TGCGCCAGCAGCTTGGAGGGACCCAGGGGGCGCATTGAAGCTTTCTTT | - | TRBV5-1 | TRBD1 | TRBJ1-1
CASTEPTNQPQHF | TGTGCCAGCACCGAGCCAACCAATCAGCCCCAGCATTTT | - | TRBV6-4 | - | TRBJ1-5
CATQVISTGLDEQYF | TGCGCCACCCAAGTTATATCGACAGGGTTGGACGAGCAGTACTTC | - | TRBV23-1 | TRBD1 | TRBJ2-7
CASSADRGSYNEQFF | TGTGCCAGCAGCGCGGACAGGGGCTCCTACAATGAGCAGTTCTTC | once | TRBV7-3 | TRBD1 | TRBJ2-1
CASSPASGYEQYF | TGTGCCAGCTCCCCCGCCAGCGGGTACGAGCAGTACTTC | - | TRBV18 | - | TRBJ2-7
CASSLPTGKKASLYNQPQHF | TGTGCCAGCAGTTTGCCGACAGGAAAAAAAGCCTCGTTGTACAATCAGCCCCAGCATTTT | once | TRBV27 | - | TRBJ1-5
CASSTYRVKQPQHF | TGTGCCAGTAGTACTTACAGGGTAAAACAGCCCCAGCATTTT | few | TRBV19 | - | TRBJ1-5
CASSVAMETQYF | TGCGCCAGCAGCGTCGCTATGGAGACCCAGTACTTC | few | TRBV5-1 | - | TRBJ2-5
CASSATWQPQHF | TGTGCCAGCAGCGCCACATGGCAGCCCCAGCATTTT | - | TRBV6-5 | - | TRBJ1-5
CASNGGTGRQNTEAFF | TGTGCCAGTAATGGGGGGACGGGCAGACAGAACACTGAAGCTTTCTTT | - | TRBV19 | - | TRBJ1-1